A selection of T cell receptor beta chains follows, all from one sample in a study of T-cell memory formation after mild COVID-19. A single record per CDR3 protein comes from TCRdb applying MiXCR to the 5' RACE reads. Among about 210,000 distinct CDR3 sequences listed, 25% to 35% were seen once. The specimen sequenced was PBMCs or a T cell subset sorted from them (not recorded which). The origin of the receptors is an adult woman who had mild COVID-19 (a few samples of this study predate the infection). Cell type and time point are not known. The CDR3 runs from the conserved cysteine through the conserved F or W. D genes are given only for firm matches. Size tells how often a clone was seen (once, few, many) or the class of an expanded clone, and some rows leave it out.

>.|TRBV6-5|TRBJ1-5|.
CASQQGNQPQHF
TGTGCCAGCCAACAGGGAAATCAGCCCCAGCATTTT
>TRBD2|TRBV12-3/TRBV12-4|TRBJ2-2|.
CASSPGLTGELFF
TGTGCCAGCAGCCCGGGACTAACCGGGGAGCTGTTTTTT
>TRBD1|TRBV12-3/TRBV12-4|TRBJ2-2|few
CASSPESGTDGELFF
TGTGCCAGCAGTCCCGAATCCGGGACAGACGGGGAGCTGTTTTTT
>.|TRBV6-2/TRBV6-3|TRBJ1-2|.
CASSDSRYGYTF
TGTGCCAGCAGCGACAGCCGCTATGGCTACACCTTC
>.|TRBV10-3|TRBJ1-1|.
CAISGQGRSGAEAFF
TGTGCCATCAGCGGTCAGGGTAGGTCGGGCGCTGAAGCTTTCTTT
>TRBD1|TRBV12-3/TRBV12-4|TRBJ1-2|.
CASWRDRGDGYTF
TGTGCCAGCTGGCGGGACAGGGGAGATGGCTACACCTTC
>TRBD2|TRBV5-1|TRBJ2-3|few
CASSLQLAGGPSTDTQYF
TGCGCCAGCAGCCTCCAATTAGCGGGGGGCCCTAGCACAGATACGCAGTATTTT
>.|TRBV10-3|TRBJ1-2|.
CAITQMGRLDYGYTF
TGTGCCATCACCCAAATGGGACGGCTAGACTATGGCTACACCTTC
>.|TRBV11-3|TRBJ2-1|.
CASSLEWGEQFF
TGTGCCAGCAGCTTAGAATGGGGTGAGCAGTTCTTC
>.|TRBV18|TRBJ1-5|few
CASSPGSQPQHF
TGTGCCAGCTCACCAGGGTCCCAGCCCCAGCATTTT
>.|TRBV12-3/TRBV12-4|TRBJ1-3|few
CASTSGTRGNTIYF
TGTGCCAGCACTTCCGGGACGAGGGGGAACACCATATATTTT
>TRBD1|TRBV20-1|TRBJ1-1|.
CSARGLQGVGTEAFF
TGCAGTGCTAGAGGTCTACAGGGGGTAGGCACTGAAGCTTTCTTT
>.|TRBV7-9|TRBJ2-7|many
CASSFDPRGEQYF
TGTGCCAGCAGCTTTGATCCTCGGGGCGAGCAGTACTTC
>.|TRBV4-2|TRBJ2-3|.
CASSRKDRKGADTQYF
TGTGCCAGCAGCCGTAAAGACCGGAAGGGCGCAGATACGCAGTATTTT
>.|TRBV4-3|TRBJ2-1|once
CASSQDSVPGYNEQFF
TGCGCCAGCAGCCAAGATAGCGTCCCGGGGTACAATGAGCAGTTCTTC
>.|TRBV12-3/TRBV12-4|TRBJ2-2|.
CASSGDESTGELFF
TGTGCCAGCAGCGGGGACGAGAGCACCGGGGAGCTGTTTTTT
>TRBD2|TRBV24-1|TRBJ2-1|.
CATSDPPGTINSYNEQFF
TGTGCCACCAGTGACCCACCAGGGACTATCAACTCCTACAATGAGCAGTTCTTC
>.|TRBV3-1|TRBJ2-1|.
CASSSGHLSYNEQFF
TGTGCCAGCAGTTCGGGACACCTCTCCTACAATGAGCAGTTCTTC
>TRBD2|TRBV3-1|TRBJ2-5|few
CASTTRGSGSHWGQETQYF
TGTGCCAGCACCACCCGTGGTAGCGGGAGTCATTGGGGCCAAGAGACCCAGTACTTC
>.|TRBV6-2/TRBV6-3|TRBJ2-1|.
CASSYGILNNEQFF
TGTGCCAGCAGTTACGGGATTCTCAACAATGAGCAGTTCTTC
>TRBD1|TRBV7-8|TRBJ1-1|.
CASSPGTGGAETEAFF
TGTGCCAGCAGCCCGGGGACAGGGGGCGCGGAAACTGAAGCTTTCTTT
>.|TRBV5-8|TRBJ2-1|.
CASSLSVGGTYNEQFF
TGTGCCAGCAGCTTGTCTGTGGGAGGAACCTACAATGAGCAGTTCTTC